The source of this T cell receptor beta chain is a study of early T cells in non-severe SARS-CoV-2 infection. As for the study in general: Sequenced bulk RNA came from whole blood that was unsorted, and chains were unpaired.

Many counts were recorded for this clonotype. Its antigen remains unknown. The TCR library protocol attached unique molecular identifiers to the individual cDNA molecules. TCRdb recomputed calls from the 5' RACE reads with MiXCR, one row per CDR3 protein. The sample gives tens of thousands of distinct CDR3 sequences, 5.5% to 7.5% of which show up once; roughly 12% is in the top ten. V gave up 10 bases and J gave up 8 bases, with 18 bases separating them. Germline V gene lookup returns CDR1 MNHEY and CDR2 SMNVEV (reference sequence). The CDR3 extends over 13 amino acids. General study points: Matching against VDJdb likely underestimated virus-specific expansions, favoring anti-spike CD8.

The chain combines TRBV27 with TRBJ2-1; perhaps TRBD2 as D (7 bases). The sequenced sample was whole blood. The TCR comes from an adult who was a healthcare worker with PCR-confirmed SARS-CoV-2 infection or an uninfected control (not recorded which). The DNA for the CDR3 is TGTGCCACGGGGGGCGGCGGGGGCTATGAGCAGTTCTTC. It specifies CATGGGGGYEQFF.